This T cell receptor (beta chain) is from a study of blood T cell repertoires in COVID-19. Sequenced by immunoSEQ multiplex PCR; TCRdb stores in-frame clones only, minus some. The sample lists roughly 670,000 clones, around 89% occurring once. This CDR3 comprises 14 residues. The germline V gene encodes CDR1 SGHVS and CDR2 FQNEAQ. V lost 1 base and J 7 bases, leaving 10 bases between the germline ends. The chain couples TRBV7-8 to TRBJ1-4; D not certain. Sequences were obtained from peripheral blood. The receptor's source is a young woman with acute or convalescent COVID-19. DNA for the CDR3: TGTGCCAGCAGCTTAGTATTTCCGGGTGAAAAACTGTTTTTT. It is translated as CASSLVFPGEKLFF.